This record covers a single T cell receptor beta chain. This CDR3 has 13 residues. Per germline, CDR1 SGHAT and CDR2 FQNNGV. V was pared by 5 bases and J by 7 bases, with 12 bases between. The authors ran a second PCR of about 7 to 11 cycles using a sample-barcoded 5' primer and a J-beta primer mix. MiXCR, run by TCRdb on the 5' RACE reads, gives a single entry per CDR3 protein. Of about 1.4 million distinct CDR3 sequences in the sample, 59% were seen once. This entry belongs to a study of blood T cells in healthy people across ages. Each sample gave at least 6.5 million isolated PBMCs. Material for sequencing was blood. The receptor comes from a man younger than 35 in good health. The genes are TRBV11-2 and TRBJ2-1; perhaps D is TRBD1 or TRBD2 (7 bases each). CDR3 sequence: CASSQGGLNEQFF. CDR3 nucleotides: TGTGCCAGCAGCCAGGGGGGGCTTAATGAGCAGTTCTTC.